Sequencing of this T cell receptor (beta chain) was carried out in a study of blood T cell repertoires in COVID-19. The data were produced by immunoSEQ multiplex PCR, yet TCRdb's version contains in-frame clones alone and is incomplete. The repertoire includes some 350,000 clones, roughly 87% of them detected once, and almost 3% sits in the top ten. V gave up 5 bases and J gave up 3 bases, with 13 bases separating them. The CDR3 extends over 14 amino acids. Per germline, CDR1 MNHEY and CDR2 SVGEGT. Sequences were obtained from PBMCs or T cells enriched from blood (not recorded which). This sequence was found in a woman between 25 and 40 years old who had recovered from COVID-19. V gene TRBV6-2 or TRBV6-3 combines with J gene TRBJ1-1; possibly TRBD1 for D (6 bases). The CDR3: CASSKTGSDTEAFF. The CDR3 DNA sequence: TGTGCCAGCAGTAAAACAGGGTCGGACACTGAAGCTTTCTTT.